Detailed here is one T cell receptor beta chain. Its cognate antigen is unknown. Specified time point: patch test 2, 6 weeks after DPC sensitization. Treatment reported: therapeutic diphenylcyclopropenone sensitization with weekly scalp DPC. The data are from a study of human T cells and chemical hapten exposure. Study-wide background: In the approximately 23-week study, patients were dosed weekly with diphenylcyclopropenone on the scalp throughout.

Overall study results and limits: Healthy individuals' immune responses may differ from those of donors, who had alopecia.

TCRdb processed the RACE reads anew with MiXCR; each CDR3 protein has one entry. The sample consists of about 84,000 distinct CDR3 sequences, 9.5% to 13% of them appearing once. The CDR3 covers 15 residues. The germline V gene has CDR1 LGHDT and CDR2 YNNKEL (reference sequence). The V and J ends lost 1 base and 7 bases respectively, with 13 bases between them. The gene calls are TRBV3-1 and TRBJ2-2; D is possibly TRBD1 or TRBD2 (5 bases each). This TCR was sampled from a woman in her twenties or thirties with alopecia areata. Some clones in this sample may be carry-over from other donors' samples. The sample in question was whole blood, obtained in connection with sensitization to the hapten diphenylcyclopropenone (DPC). The CDR3 sequence: CASSQVWGKGGELFF. The CDR3 DNA reads TGTGCCAGCAGCCAAGTATGGGGGAAGGGCGGGGAGCTGTTTTTT.